These 28 T cell receptor beta chains were all obtained from the same sample, sequenced in a study of blood T cell repertoires in COVID-19. Assay: immunoSEQ multiplex PCR; the TCRdb copy retains only in-frame clones and omits some. Of under 250,000 clones in the sample, 82% are singletons; the top ten hold about 3.9%. Sequenced: peripheral blood. The receptors were sampled from a woman of 80 years or more with acute or convalescent COVID-19.

The rearrangement links TRBV14 to TRBJ1-3, with D perhaps TRBD1 (5 bases). Germline V lookup: CDR1 SGHDN, CDR2 FVKESK. Between the trimmed V and J ends, which lost 3 bases and 1 base, there was a span of 13 bases. This CDR3 has 16 residues. The CDR3: CASSQFSGHSGNTIYF. As DNA, the CDR3 is TGTGCCAGCAGCCAGTTCTCCGGACATTCTGGAAACACCATATATTTT. The variable domain in full, completed from reference TRBV14 and TRBJ1-3, reads EAGVTQFPSHSVIEKGQTVTLRCDPISGHDNLYWYRRVMGKEIKFLLHFVKESKQDESGMPNNRFLAERTGGTYSTLKVQPAELEDSGVYFCASSQFSGHSGNTIYFGEGSWLTVV.

V usage is TRBV5-6 and J usage is TRBJ2-7; 8 nucleotides align to TRBD1. CDR3 length: 16 amino acids. Germline lookup yields CDR1 SGHDT and CDR2 YYEEEE. V shed 4 bases and J 0 bases; nucleotides not matched to a gene: 9. CDR3 amino acids: CASSVPGQANSYEQYF. CDR3 DNA: TGTGCCAGCAGCGTACCGGGACAGGCGAACTCCTACGAGCAGTACTTC.

The V gene is TRBV7-2, the J gene TRBJ2-3, with D possibly being TRBD2 (6 bases). The CDR3 has 15 residues. V gave up 1 base and J gave up 1 base, with 9 bases separating them. Germline V gene lookup returns CDR1 SGHTA and CDR2 FQGNSA. CDR3 in amino acids: CASSLGGDGTDTQYF. The DNA of the CDR3 is TGTGCCAGCAGCTTAGGGGGGGATGGCACAGATACGCAGTATTTT.

The rearrangement uses TRBV24-1 and TRBJ1-1; D not resolved. The CDR3 is 14 amino acids. Germline CDR1 KGHDR, CDR2 SFDVKD. Trimming took off 5 bases at V and 1 base at J, with 10 bases between the two ends. The CDR3 nucleotides are TGTGCCACCAGTGCCCCCGGGAGGAACACTGAAGCTTTCTTT. Its translation is CATSAPGRNTEAFF.

The chain is built from TRBV19 and TRBJ1-2, with D uncertain. The V gene lost 2 bases and the J gene lost 2 bases, with 12 bases spanning the gap. Germline V lookup: CDR1 LNHDA, CDR2 SQIVND (reference sequence). The CDR3 sequence is 15 residues long. The CDR3 DNA reads as TGTGCCAGTAGTATACCCCTCGGGAGGAACTATGGCTACACCTTC. This gives the protein CASSIPLGRNYGYTF.

This clone has a handful of counts. The CDR3 DNA reads as TGTGCCAGCAGCTTTTTCCGGGACAGGGGTTGGAATGGCTACACCTTC. It codes for CASSFFRDRGWNGYTF. The genes are TRBV7-8 and TRBJ1-2; 10 positions match TRBD1. CDR1 SGHVS and CDR2 FQNEAQ come from the germline V gene. The V and J ends lost 3 bases and 6 bases, in that order; junction bases with no gene match: 10. This CDR3 is built from 16 residues. Full variable domain (rest looked up from reference TRBV7-8 and TRBJ1-2): GAGVSQSPRYKVAKRGQDVALRCDPISGHVSLFWYQQALGQGPEFLTYFQNEAQLDKSGLPSDRFFAERPEGSVSTLKIQRTQQEDSAVYLCASSFFRDRGWNGYTFGSGTRLTVV.

V usage is TRBV4-2 and J usage is TRBJ2-7; 7 bases line up with TRBD2. Germline loops: CDR1 LGHNA, CDR2 YNFKEQ. The CDR3 is 16 amino acids. V was pared by 0 bases and J by 2 bases, with 7 bases of the junction left unmatched. The CDR3 region has the DNA TGTGCCAGCAGCCAAGATATGGCTAGCGGCCCCTACGAGCAGTACTTC. Protein: CASSQDMASGPYEQYF.

This sequence joins TRBV29-1 and TRBJ1-4, with D tentatively TRBD1 (5 bases). V shed 7 bases and J shed 11 bases, with 14 bases lying between them. Per the germline V gene, CDR1 is SQVTM and CDR2 is ANQGSEA. CDR3 length: 11 residues. The CDR3 coding sequence is TGCAGCGCCCGAGAGGAGGGGAAACTGTTTTTT. This translates into CSAREEGKLFF.

This clone was picked up one time. This chain links TRBV3-1 (or the pseudogene TRBV3-2) with TRBJ2-1, with TRBD1 identical over 7 bases. CDR3 length equals 16 residues. Trimming cost V 0 bases and J 7 bases; bases outside gene matches: 9. Germline V lookup: CDR1 LGHDT, CDR2 YNNKEL (reference sequence). The chain's CDR3 is CASSQESRGRFNEQFF. The CDR3 nucleotides read TGTGCCAGCAGCCAAGAGTCAAGGGGGCGTTTTAATGAGCAGTTCTTC.

V and J are TRBV5-8 and TRBJ1-2; a possible D gene is TRBD1 (6 bases). Between the trimmed V and J ends, which lost 1 base and 7 bases, there was a span of 14 bases. The germline V gene encodes CDR1 SGHTS and CDR2 YDEGEE. The CDR3 loop spans 14 amino acids. In nucleotides, the CDR3 is TGTGCCAGCAGCTTGACAGGGTTAAATAGTGGCTACACCTTC. Its translation: CASSLTGLNSGYTF.

V gene TRBV28 combines with J gene TRBJ1-5; TRBD1 aligns across 7 bases. The germline V gene has CDR1 MDHEN and CDR2 SYDVKM. With 4 bases clipped from V and 3 bases from J, the junction kept 6 bases outside the gene matches. CDR3 length: 15 residues. The CDR3 coding sequence is TGTGCCAGCAGTTACGACGGGACAGTCAATCAGCCCCAGCATTTT. Encoded protein: CASSYDGTVNQPQHF. The full variable domain, with the rest looked up from reference TRBV28 and TRBJ1-5, is DVKVTQSSRYLVKRTGEKVFLECVQDMDHENMFWYRQDPGLGLRLIYFSYDVKMKEKGDIPEGYSVSREKKERFSLILESASTNQTSMYLCASSYDGTVNQPQHFGDGTRLSIL.

This chain joins TRBV4-3 and TRBJ1-2; D is unclear. From germline, CDR1 is LGHNA and CDR2 YSLEER. This CDR3 spans 14 amino acids. V gave up 6 bases and J gave up 7 bases, with 18 bases separating them. CDR3 DNA sequence: TGCGCCAGCAGTCGAGACACAACTCATGCTGGCTACACCTTC. This encodes CASSRDTTHAGYTF.

The gene calls are TRBV7-3 and TRBJ2-1, with 9 bases aligning to TRBD2. Germline CDR1 reads SGHTA; CDR2 reads FQGTGA. Losses at the gene ends were 5 bases for V and 5 bases for J; bases not matched to a gene: 13. The CDR3 loop spans 17 amino acids. The CDR3 protein is CASSPGGVAGVHNEQFF. Written as DNA, the CDR3 is TGTGCCAGCAGCCCCGGGGGGGTAGCGGGGGTGCACAATGAGCAGTTCTTC.

V gene TRBV4-3 combines with J gene TRBJ2-2; TRBD2 might be the D (6 bases). This CDR3 is built from 16 residues. V was cut by 1 base and J by 5 bases, with 14 bases left in between. Germline CDR1 is LGHNA and CDR2 is YSLEER. The CDR3 is CASSQGIGSGTGELFF. CDR3 coding DNA: TGCGCCAGCAGCCAAGGCATCGGTAGCGGAACCGGGGAGCTGTTTTTT.

CDR3 sequence reads: CASSIALSGAGVNTEAFF. Written as DNA, the CDR3 is TGTGCCAGTAGTATAGCTTTATCAGGGGCTGGGGTGAACACTGAAGCTTTCTTT. V usage is TRBV19 and J usage is TRBJ1-1, with D perhaps TRBD1 (6 bases). The CDR3 extends over 18 amino acids. CDR1 and CDR2 (germline): LNHDA, SQIVND (reference sequence). V was trimmed by 1 base and J by 0 bases, leaving 18 bases between them.

Many counts were recorded for this clone. The chain links TRBV6-2 or TRBV6-3 to TRBJ2-7, with 8 nucleotides matching TRBD2. The CDR3 is 14 amino acids. With 6 bases clipped from V and 9 bases from J, the junction kept 13 bases outside the gene matches. The germline V gene encodes CDR1 MNHEY and CDR2 SVGEGT. DNA for the CDR3: TGTGCCAGCAGCCGATCGGGGGGGGACCTGGGGCAGTACTTC. Protein: CASSRSGGDLGQYF.

The chain joins TRBV3-1 (or the pseudogene TRBV3-2) to TRBJ1-4; tentative D call: TRBD1 (5 bases). The CDR3 totals 16 residues. Trimming pared 2 bases from V and 6 bases from J, leaving 16 bases between. Germline lookup yields CDR1 LGHDT and CDR2 YNNKEL (reference sequence). CDR3 region: CASSQNPQGGYEKLFF. As DNA, the CDR3 is TGTGCCAGCAGCCAAAACCCCCAGGGAGGGTATGAAAAACTGTTTTTT.

This clone was observed once. The V and J genes are TRBV11-3 and TRBJ2-1, with 10 bases identical to TRBD2. V lost 5 bases to trimming and J lost 5 bases; unmatched junction nucleotides: 9. CDR1 and CDR2 from the germline V gene are SGHNT and YENEEA. This CDR3 is built from 16 residues. The CDR3 here is CASSRFMSGGDNEQFF. Written as DNA, the CDR3 is TGTGCCAGCAGCCGATTCATGAGCGGGGGGGACAATGAGCAGTTCTTC.

The gene calls are TRBV4-1 and TRBJ2-1, with TRBD1 matching over 8 bases. This CDR3 has 16 residues. V dropped 0 bases and J dropped 7; count of bases not matched to a gene: 8. Per the germline V gene, CDR1 is MGHRA and CDR2 is YSYEKL. Here the CDR3 DNA reads TGCGCCAGCAGCCAAGAACGAAGGCAGGGGGCGAATGAGCAGTTCTTC. Translation gives CASSQERRQGANEQFF.

This clone was recorded once. The chain carries TRBV6-6 and TRBJ1-2; D ambiguous. Trimming took 7 bases from V and 4 from J, leaving 13 bases between them. Per the germline V gene, CDR1 is MNHNY and CDR2 is SVGAGI (reference sequence). The CDR3 is 13 residues long. Here the CDR3 DNA reads TGTGCCAGCACCAACCGGCAGGTCTATGGCTACACCTTC. Its translation: CASTNRQVYGYTF.

The V call is TRBV3-1 (or the pseudogene TRBV3-2), the J call TRBJ1-1; no clear D gene. Trimming cost V 5 bases and J 1 base, with 11 bases left between them. Germline V CDR1 and CDR2: LGHDT, YNNKEL (reference sequence). This CDR3 has 14 residues. The CDR3 sequence is CASSTQHTNTEAFF. As DNA, the CDR3 is TGTGCCAGCAGCACCCAACATACGAACACTGAAGCTTTCTTT.

The chain combines TRBV2 with TRBJ2-3; 14 positions agree with TRBD2. CDR3 length: 13 amino acids. After removal of 9 bases from V and 7 bases from J, the junction contained 3 bases not matched to a gene. Germline CDR1 SNHLY, CDR2 FYNNEI. CDR3: CARGTSGGYTQYF. The CDR3, as DNA: TGTGCCAGAGGGACTAGCGGGGGTTATACGCAGTATTTT.

The chain combines TRBV29-1 with TRBJ1-5; 7 nucleotides agree with TRBD1. This CDR3 is 12 amino acids long. With 6 bases clipped from V and 5 bases from J, the junction kept 4 bases outside the gene matches. Germline V lookup: CDR1 SQVTM, CDR2 ANQGSEA. The CDR3 nucleotides read TGCAGCGTCGGACAGGCTGATCAGCCCCAGCATTTT. Residues: CSVGQADQPQHF.

The sample holds a few counts of this clone. The J gene is TRBJ2-3, the V gene TRBV9, with 7 bases identical to TRBD2. The CDR3 length is 16 residues. CDR1 and CDR2 from the germline V gene are SGDLS and YYNGEE. V shed 0 bases and J 2 bases; nucleotides not matched to a gene: 6. The CDR3: CASSVATGLNTDTQYF. The CDR3 coding sequence is TGTGCCAGCAGCGTAGCTACGGGACTAAACACAGATACGCAGTATTTT.

This chain links TRBV27 with TRBJ1-6, with D perhaps TRBD1 (6 bases). The V gene lost 5 bases and the J gene lost 7 bases, with 9 bases spanning the gap. CDR3 size: 13 residues. The V gene's germline CDR1 is MNHEY and CDR2 SMNVEV (reference sequence). In nucleotides, the CDR3 is TGTGCCAGCAGTGAGGACAGAAATTCACCCCTCCACTTT. It specifies CASSEDRNSPLHF.

The CDR3: CASSRGLAGDYEQYF. The CDR3 nucleotides are TGTGCCAGCAGTCGGGGACTAGCGGGGGACTACGAGCAGTACTTC. The chain combines TRBV2 with TRBJ2-7, with TRBD2 identical over 14 bases. Germline V lookup: CDR1 SNHLY, CDR2 FYNNEI. The CDR3 runs to 15 residues. Trimming cost V 5 bases and J 3 bases; bases outside gene matches: 3.

J is TRBJ1-5 and V is TRBV10-3, with D possibly matching TRBD1 (5 bases). V was shortened by 7 bases and J by 0 bases, with 10 bases between the two germline ends. The CDR3 sequence is 14 residues long. Per germline, CDR1 ENHRY and CDR2 SYGVKD. In DNA form, the CDR3 reads TGTGCCATCACGACAGAGTATAGCAATCAGCCCCAGCATTTT. Amino acids: CAITTEYSNQPQHF.

The CDR3 DNA reads TGTGCCAGCTCACCACAGCCGACAGGGGTTTCCTACAATGAGCAGTTCTTC. Translated: CASSPQPTGVSYNEQFF. The chain links TRBV18 to TRBJ2-1, with 8 bases fitting TRBD1. Germline values: CDR1 KGHSH, CDR2 LQKENI. The junction had 6 bases not matched to a gene; V was cut back by 1 base and J by 1 base. This CDR3 has 17 residues.